The clone carrying this T cell receptor (beta chain) was detected a few times. The target antigen is unknown. This CDR3 has 13 amino acids. Germline trimming cut 6 bases from V and 8 bases from J; bases unmatched to any gene: 7. The data derive from a study of T-cell memory formation after mild COVID-19. Study background: TCR clustering was largely donor specific.

Constant-segment primers were used for 5'RACE, and the resulting TCR alpha and TCR beta cDNA libraries carried sample barcodes and UMIs. TCRdb reanalysed the 5' RACE reads using MiXCR and keeps one entry per CDR3 protein. The sample lists around 320,000 distinct CDR3 sequences, approximately 19% occurring once. Study outcomes and limitations: Later expanders leaned toward CD4+, whereas clones contracting from day 15 to 85 were balanced CD4/CD8.

The V gene is TRBV12-3 or TRBV12-4, the J gene TRBJ2-1; 7 bases are shared with TRBD1. The sequenced sample consisted of PBMCs or a T cell subset sorted from them (not recorded which). The source of this sequence is a man in his late teens or twenties who had mild COVID-19 (a few samples of this study predate the infection). Cell type and time point are not known. DNA of the CDR3: TGTGCCAGCAGATTGGGGACAGAGTATGAGCAGTTCTTC. Translating gives CASRLGTEYEQFF.